There are a few counts of the clone carrying this T cell receptor beta chain. Its antigen is undetermined. PCR used 60 Vbeta primers and 13 Jbeta primers. The repertoire was sequenced with immunoSEQ multiplex PCR; TCRdb's copy has only in-frame clones and lacks some. The sample contains about 140,000 clones, 65% to 80% of which appear only once. The CDR3 has 16 residues. Trimming removed 0 bases at V and 2 bases at J, with 12 bases between. In germline, CDR1 is SGHTS, CDR2 YDEGEE. This entry belongs to a study of cytomegalovirus exposure and HLA in healthy donors. General study points: The study dropped some indistinguishable V segments, TRBV6-2 and TRBV6-3 among them. Cytomegalovirus status was reportedly diagnosed by the classifier with high sensitivity and specificity.

The sequence was collected from a male donor in good health and CMV-seropositive. Sequenced sample: PBMCs. The chain joins TRBV5-8 to TRBJ2-1, with D possibly being TRBD2 (5 bases). The CDR3 DNA sequence: TGTGCCAGCAGCTTGGCCCAGTCAGCGGCCTACAATGAGCAGTTCTTC. Translated: CASSLAQSAAYNEQFF. Variable domain in full (rest from reference TRBV5-8 and TRBJ2-1): EAGVTQSPTHLIKTRGQQATLRCSPISGHTSVYWYQQALGLGLQFLLWYDEGEERNRGNFPPRFSGRQFPNYSSELNVNALELEDSALYLCASSLAQSAAYNEQFFGPGTRLTVL.